Below, 8 T cell receptor beta chains from the same sample are listed, as sequenced in a study of blood T cell repertoires in COVID-19. Method: immunoSEQ multiplex PCR; TCRdb's copy keeps in-frame clones and lacks some. The table lists about 220,000 clones, around four fifths of them singletons, with roughly 5.1% in the top ten. Sequenced sample: peripheral blood. These receptor sequences come from a woman aged 70-85 years with COVID-19, enrolled during active disease.

A word on this clone: In this CDR3 the conserved last residue, phenylalanine or tryptophan, is missing, so a read error is likely. The DNA is omitted, as the CDR3 cannot be located on it reliably, and the CDR3 follows TCRdb's listing. The J gene is TRBJ1-4, the V gene TRBV20-1; the D segment call TRBD1 is taken from the table without a DNA check. Germline lookup yields CDR1 DFQATT and CDR2 SNEGSKA (reference sequence). The CDR3 region is 9 residues in length, termini included. CDR3 residues: CSAPESGFA.

The chain couples TRBV7-2 to TRBJ2-5; TRBD1 is a possible D gene (6 bases). The CDR3 is made up of 14 amino acids. Trimming left V 6 bases short and J 4 bases short, with 15 bases between. Germline V CDR1 and CDR2: SGHTA, FQGNSA. CDR3 in amino acids: CASSRDRWGETQYF. For the CDR3, the DNA is TGTGCCAGCAGTCGTGACAGGTGGGGAGAGACCCAGTACTTC.

V and J are TRBV2 and TRBJ2-5; TRBD1 matches at 7 bases. Losses at the gene ends were 7 bases for V and 6 bases for J; bases not matched to a gene: 14. Germline V gives CDR1 SNHLY, CDR2 FYNNEI. This CDR3 comprises 15 residues. CDR3 sequence: CASTGNRGFSQTQYF. The CDR3 nucleotides are TGTGCCAGCACCGGAAACAGGGGATTCAGTCAGACCCAGTACTTC.

The genes are TRBV6-5 and TRBJ1-1, with 9 bases matching TRBD1. Per the germline V gene, CDR1 is MNHEY and CDR2 is SVGAGI. Germline trimming cut 2 bases from V and 3 bases from J; bases unmatched to any gene: 4. CDR3 length: 15 residues. CDR3 bases: TGTGCCAGCAGTTACCAGGGACAGGGAGACACTGAAGCTTTCTTT. As protein: CASSYQGQGDTEAFF.

CDR3 sequence: CATSDSRQSQETQYF. CDR3 in DNA: TGTGCCACCAGTGATTCTCGACAGTCCCAAGAGACCCAGTACTTC. The chain couples TRBV24-1 to TRBJ2-5; D perhaps matches TRBD1 (5 bases). V lost 2 bases and J 1 base, leaving 10 bases between the germline ends. Germline V CDR1 and CDR2: KGHDR, SFDVKD. This CDR3 contains 15 residues.

This chain connects TRBV10-3 to TRBJ1-1; D is perhaps TRBD1 (5 bases). This CDR3 spans 15 amino acids. CDR1 is ENHRY and CDR2 is SYGVKD in the germline V gene. Trimming took off 0 bases at V and 4 bases at J, with 12 bases between the two ends. CDR3 protein: CAISESQGSGTEAFF. CDR3 coding DNA: TGTGCCATCAGTGAGTCGCAGGGTTCCGGCACTGAAGCTTTCTTT.

The chain links TRBV18 to TRBJ2-2; D unclear. Deletions cut 0 bases from V and 4 bases from J, with 9 bases between. The CDR3 runs 15 residues. CDR1 KGHSH and CDR2 LQKENI come from the germline V gene. This CDR3 reads CASSPPLSSTGELFF. In DNA form, the CDR3 reads TGTGCCAGCTCACCACCTTTGTCTAGCACCGGGGAGCTGTTTTTT.

The rearrangement uses TRBV5-4 and TRBJ1-2; D ambiguous. The CDR3 extends over 12 amino acids. V was shortened by 3 bases and J by 3 bases, with 6 bases between the two germline ends. Germline values: CDR1 SGHNT, CDR2 YYREEE (reference sequence). CDR3 amino acids: CASSSVDYGYTF. CDR3 DNA: TGTGCCAGCAGCTCCGTAGACTATGGCTACACCTTC. The whole variable domain, filled in from reference TRBV5-4 and TRBJ1-2, reads ETGVTQSPTHLIKTRGQQVTLRCSSQSGHNTVSWYQQALGQGPQFIFQYYREEENGRGNFPPRFSGLQFPNYSSELNVNALELDDSALYLCASSSVDYGYTFGSGTRLTVV.